This section outlines one TCR beta chain sequence together with its context. Time point denoted: pre-treatment baseline. Sampling occurred pretreatment (T0) and at week 3 (W3), after cycle one of checkpoint blockade. Response was assessed by RECIST 1.1 at 12 weeks, except a couple of rapid progressors. A fixed DNA input of roughly 0.35 ug was used per bulk PBMC sample. Produced via immunoSEQ multiplex PCR; TCRdb's table is partial and in-frame only. The sample consists of approximately 17,000 clones, 90% to 95% of them appearing once. The data were obtained in a study of blood T cell dynamics during melanoma immunotherapy. Unmatched junction bases numbered 5, after V lost 6 bases and J lost 0 bases. The CDR3 runs to 16 residues.

The material sequenced was blood, taken from a patient treated with checkpoint blockade. The TCR sequence derives from a human donor with melanoma. The chain combines TRBV23-1 with TRBJ1-1, with 12 bases matching TRBD1. TRBV23-1 is an ORF, and what it does is uncertain. CDR3 sequence reads: CASSGTGGPMNTEAFF. The DNA for the CDR3 is TGCGCCAGCAGCGGGACAGGGGGCCCCATGAACACTGAAGCTTTCTTT.